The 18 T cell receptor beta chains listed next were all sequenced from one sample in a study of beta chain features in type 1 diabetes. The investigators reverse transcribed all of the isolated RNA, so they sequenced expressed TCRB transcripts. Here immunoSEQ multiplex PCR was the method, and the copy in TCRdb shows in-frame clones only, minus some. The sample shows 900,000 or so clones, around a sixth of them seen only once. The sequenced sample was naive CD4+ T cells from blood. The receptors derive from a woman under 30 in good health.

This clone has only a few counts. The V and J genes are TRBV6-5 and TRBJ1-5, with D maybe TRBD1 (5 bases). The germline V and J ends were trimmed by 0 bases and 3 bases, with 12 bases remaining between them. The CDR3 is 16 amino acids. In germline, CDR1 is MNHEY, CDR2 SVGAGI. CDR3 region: CASSYSAPGNNQPQHF. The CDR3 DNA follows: TGTGCCAGCAGTTACTCCGCCCCAGGGAACAATCAGCCCCAGCATTTT.

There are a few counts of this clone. Here the CDR3 DNA reads TGTGCCAGCAGCCCCACTACGGATGAGCAGTTCTTC. It specifies CASSPTTDEQFF. This chain uses TRBV6-1 with TRBJ2-1; D is ambiguous. The CDR3 is made up of 12 amino acids. CDR1 and CDR2 (germline): MNHNS, SASEGT. The germline V and J ends were trimmed by 6 bases and 8 bases, with 11 bases remaining between them.

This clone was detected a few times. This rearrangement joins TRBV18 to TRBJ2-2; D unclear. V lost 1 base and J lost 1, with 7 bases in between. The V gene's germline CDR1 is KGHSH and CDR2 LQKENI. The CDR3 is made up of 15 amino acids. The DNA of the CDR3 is TGTGCCAGCTCACCACAGGTAGAGAACACCGGGGAGCTGTTTTTT. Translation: CASSPQVENTGELFF.

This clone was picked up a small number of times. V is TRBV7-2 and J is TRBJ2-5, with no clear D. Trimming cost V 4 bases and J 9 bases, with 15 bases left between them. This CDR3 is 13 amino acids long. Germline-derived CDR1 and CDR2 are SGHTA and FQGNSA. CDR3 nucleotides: TGTGCCAGCAGCTCCAGGACGCTCCAGGCCCAGTACTTC. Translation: CASSSRTLQAQYF.

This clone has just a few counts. CDR3 sequence: CASKSPSGTAYGYTF. CDR3 sequence (DNA): TGTGCCAGCAAAAGCCCCTCCGGGACGGCCTATGGCTACACCTTC. The chain has TRBV6-5 and TRBJ1-2; maybe TRBD1 (5 bases). The germline gives CDR1 MNHEY, CDR2 SVGAGI. V was shortened by 7 bases and J by 4 bases, with 19 bases between the two germline ends. The CDR3 length is 15 residues.

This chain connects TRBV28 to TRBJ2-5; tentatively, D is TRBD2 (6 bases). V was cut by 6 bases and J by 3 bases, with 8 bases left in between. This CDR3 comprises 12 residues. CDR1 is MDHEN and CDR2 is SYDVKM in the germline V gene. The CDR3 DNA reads TGTGCCAGCAGGGGGGGTAAAGAGACCCAGTACTTC. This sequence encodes CASRGGKETQYF.

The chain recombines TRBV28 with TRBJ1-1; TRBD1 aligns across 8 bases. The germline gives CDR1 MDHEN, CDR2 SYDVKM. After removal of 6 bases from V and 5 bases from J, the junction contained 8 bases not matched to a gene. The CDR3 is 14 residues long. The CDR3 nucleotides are TGTGCCAGCAGCCACGGACAGGGTGGGACTGAAGCTTTCTTT. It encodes CASSHGQGGTEAFF. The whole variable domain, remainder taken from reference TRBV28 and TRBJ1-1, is DVKVTQSSRYLVKRTGEKVFLECVQDMDHENMFWYRQDPGLGLRLIYFSYDVKMKEKGDIPEGYSVSREKKERFSLILESASTNQTSMYLCASSHGQGGTEAFFGQGTRLTVV.

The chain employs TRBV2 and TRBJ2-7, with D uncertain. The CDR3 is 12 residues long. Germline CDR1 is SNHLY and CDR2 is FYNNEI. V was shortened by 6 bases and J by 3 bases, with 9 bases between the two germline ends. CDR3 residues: CASSSGLYEQYF. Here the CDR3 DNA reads TGTGCCAGCAGCTCGGGCCTCTACGAGCAGTACTTC.

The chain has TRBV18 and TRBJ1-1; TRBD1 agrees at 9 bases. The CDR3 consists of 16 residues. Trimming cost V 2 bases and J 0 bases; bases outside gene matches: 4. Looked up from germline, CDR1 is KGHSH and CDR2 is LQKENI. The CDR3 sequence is CASSPNRGRLNTEAFF. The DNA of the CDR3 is TGTGCCAGCTCACCAAACAGGGGGCGGTTGAACACTGAAGCTTTCTTT. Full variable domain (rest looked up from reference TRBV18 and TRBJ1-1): NAGVMQNPRHLVRRRGQEARLRCSPMKGHSHVYWYRQLPEEGLKFMVYLQKENIIDESGMPKERFSAEFPKEGPSILRIQQVVRGDSAAYFCASSPNRGRLNTEAFFGQGTRLTVV.

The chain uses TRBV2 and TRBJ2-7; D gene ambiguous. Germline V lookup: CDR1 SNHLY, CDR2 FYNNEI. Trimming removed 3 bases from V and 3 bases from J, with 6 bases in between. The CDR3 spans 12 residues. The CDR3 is CASSDSFYEQYF. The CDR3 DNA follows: TGTGCCAGCAGTGACAGCTTCTACGAGCAGTACTTC.

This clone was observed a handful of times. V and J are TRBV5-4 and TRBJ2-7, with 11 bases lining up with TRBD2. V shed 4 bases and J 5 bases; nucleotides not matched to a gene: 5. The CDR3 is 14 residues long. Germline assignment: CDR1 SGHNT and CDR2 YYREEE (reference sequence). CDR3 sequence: CASSPTSGNDEQYF. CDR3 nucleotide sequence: TGTGCCAGCAGCCCGACTAGCGGGAATGACGAGCAGTACTTC.

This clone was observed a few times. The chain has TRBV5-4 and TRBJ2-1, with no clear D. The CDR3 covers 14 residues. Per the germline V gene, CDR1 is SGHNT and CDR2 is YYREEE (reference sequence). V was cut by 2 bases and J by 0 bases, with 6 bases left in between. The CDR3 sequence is CASSFGFSYNEQFF. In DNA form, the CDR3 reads TGTGCCAGCAGCTTCGGCTTCTCCTACAATGAGCAGTTCTTC.

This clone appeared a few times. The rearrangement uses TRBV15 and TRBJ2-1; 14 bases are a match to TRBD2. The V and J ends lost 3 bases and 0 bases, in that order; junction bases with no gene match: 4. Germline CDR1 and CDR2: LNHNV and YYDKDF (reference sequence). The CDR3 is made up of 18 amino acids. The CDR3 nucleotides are TGTGCCACCAGCAGTGAGGGGACTAGCGGGAGCTCCTACAATGAGCAGTTCTTC. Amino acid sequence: CATSSEGTSGSSYNEQFF.

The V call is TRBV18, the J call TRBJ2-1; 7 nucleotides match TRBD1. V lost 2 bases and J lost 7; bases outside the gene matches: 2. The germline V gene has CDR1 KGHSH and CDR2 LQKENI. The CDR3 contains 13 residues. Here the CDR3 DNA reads TGTGCCAGCTCACCATCAGGGGGAAATGAGCAGTTCTTC. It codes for CASSPSGGNEQFF.

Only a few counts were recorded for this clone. The CDR3 sequence is CASRPGTGDGYTF. In DNA, the CDR3 is TGTGCCAGTAGACCCGGGACAGGTGACGGCTACACCTTC. The chain couples TRBV19 to TRBJ1-2; 8 nucleotides agree with TRBD1. Germline V gene lookup returns CDR1 LNHDA and CDR2 SQIVND (reference sequence). The V and J ends lost 6 bases and 8 bases, in that order; junction bases with no gene match: 8. The CDR3 consists of 13 residues.

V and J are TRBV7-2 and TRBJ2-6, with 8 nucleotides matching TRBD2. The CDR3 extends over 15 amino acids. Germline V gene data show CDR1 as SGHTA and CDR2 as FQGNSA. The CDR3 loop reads CATLPGGAGANVLTF. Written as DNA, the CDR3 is TGTGCTACCCTTCCGGGAGGGGCTGGGGCCAACGTCCTGACTTTC.

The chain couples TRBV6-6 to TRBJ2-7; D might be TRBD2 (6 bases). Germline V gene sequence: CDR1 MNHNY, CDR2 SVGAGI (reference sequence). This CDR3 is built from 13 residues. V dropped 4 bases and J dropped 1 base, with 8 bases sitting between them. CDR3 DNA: TGTGCCAGCAGTTCTGCGGGGTCCTACGAGCAGTACTTC. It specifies CASSSAGSYEQYF.

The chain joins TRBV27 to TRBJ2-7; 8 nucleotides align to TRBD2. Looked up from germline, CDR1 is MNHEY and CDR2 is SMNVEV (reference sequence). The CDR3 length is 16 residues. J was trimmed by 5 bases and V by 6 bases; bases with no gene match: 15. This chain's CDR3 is CASRGLAGLQGDEQYF. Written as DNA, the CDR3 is TGTGCCAGCAGGGGGCTAGCGGGCCTCCAGGGCGACGAGCAGTACTTC.